This entry is about one T cell receptor beta chain. Its binding antigen is unknown. There are no base qualities to consult, and no much larger clone falls within one base. The CDR3 regions of human TCRbeta chains were subjected to immunosequencing. For the original study's pipeline: TCRs in the repertoires were compared against a reference library of SARS-CoV-2-specific TCRs that had been generated with the MIRA antigen-specificity platform. Breadth was defined as the fraction of unique TCRs that were SARS-CoV-2-associated, and depth was defined as the fraction of total T cells that were SARS-CoV-2-associated. Using the MIRA data, each spike-specific TCR was mapped to the spike region that the TCR reacts to and placed in a CD4 or CD8 class. Log10-transformed breadth and depth values were compared by one-way ANOVA with Sidak's multiple comparisons tests. The source is immuneACCESS, and TCRdb retained only in-frame sequences with V and J called. Part of the clones is not carried over; for the studies checked, unresolved V genes explain less than half of this, and the remainder is unexplained. The V and J calls and clone size are taken from that table; D and trimming were inferred from the DNA. The sample table shows about 130,000 clones, and just over 85% are seen once. The ten largest account for around 12% of the sample.

This specimen belongs to a study of T cell responses to AZD1222 COVID-19 vaccine (dated by TCRdb to about 2021). Looking at the study overall: AZD1222 recipients given second doses at about 4 weeks or at about 12 weeks were pooled, since spike-specific TCR depth and breadth were not found to differ between the two schedules. TCR sequencing was performed for 230 to 250 trial participants, of whom 200 to 210 were given two doses of AZD1222 and some 26 were given two doses of MenACWY control vaccine. Trial participants were enrolled by age into 18-55, 56-69 and 70-plus year subgroups, with 148, 28 and 57 TCR-sequenced participants respectively.

The CDR3 goes from the cysteine to the phenylalanine over 15 residues. Only the CDR3 portion is preserved as DNA: 45 bases, with reading frame beginning at the first base. Trimming removed 3 bases from V and 0 bases from J, leaving 9 bases between the germline ends. CDR1 and CDR2 (LGHDT, YNNKEL) derive from the germline V gene (reference sequence). The time point label for this specimen denotes: baseline before first vaccination. Samples from vaccinated people were obtained from the UK trials COV001 and COV002, which included a single-blind randomized controlled phase 2/3 trial of AZD1222 (ChAdOx1 nCoV-19) in healthy adults. For TCRbeta chain sequencing, PBMC samples were collected from trial participants at day 0 and at day 28 after the second dose. The full study reports these points: The whole spike protein was spanned by vaccine-associated CD4 TCRs, and dominant responses were seen in regions 160-218 and 743-854. In the small 56-69-year group, the increase in depth fell short of significance, most likely because of low power. Participants were mostly white British, with more females than males. The authors suggested clonal diversity may have been underestimated. Spike-specific TCR breadth and depth rose significantly after two AZD1222 doses compared with day 0 and with MenACWY recipients. Because no samples from the day 14 peak response were available, repertoires could be characterized only after the peak T cell response. Nearly half of unique spike-specific TCRs reportedly recognized epitopes outside regions mutated in the B.1.351 and B.1.1.7 variants. Conclusions about previously exposed vaccinees were limited because only six AZD1222 recipients were SARS-CoV-2 seropositive at baseline.

This sequence originates from an adult in good health. This receptor chain uses TRBV3-1 (or the pseudogene TRBV3-2) and TRBJ1-3; the D gene identity is not certain. Here the sequenced sample was peripheral blood, taken on day 0 of AZD1222 vaccination. The bases read TGTGCCAGCAGCCAGTCCCGCCCCTCTGGAAACACCATATATTTT. The translation is CASSQSRPSGNTIYF.